This T cell receptor beta chain is drawn from a study of CXCR3-negative and CXCR3-positive naive CD8 T cells. The CDR3 length is 16 residues. The germline V gene has CDR1 SGHTA and CDR2 FQGNSA. A word on this clonotype: As yet, its antigen is unknown.

Study results and caveats: For memory CD8+ cells diversity was much lower, but both naive subsets had comparably high diversity. The TRB CDR3s that CXCR3-positive naive cells carried were more hydrophobic than those of CXCR3-negative naive cells. Cryopreserved cells partially lost CXCR3 expression, and fresh PBMCs were used in most assays.

At 300,000 to 350,000 cells each, triplicate sorts were carried out for each CD8+ T cell subset. All TRB cDNA libraries came from 5' RACE performed with UMI labels. For each CDR3 protein, TCRdb gives one entry from its re-call of the 5' RACE reads, without DNA. This sample's table reports about 120,000 distinct CDR3 sequences. Sequencing used naive CXCR3+ CD8+ T cells from blood. As to subset: CD45RO-CCR7+CD27+CD95- naive CD8+ T cells expressing CXCR3 (TNR3+). This chain connects TRBV7-2 to TRBJ2-3; TCRdb gives TRBD1 as the D gene, but with no DNA this cannot be confirmed. This TCR came from a human donor in good health. Some clones in this sample may be carry-over from other donors' samples. CDR3 in amino acids: CASNTLGSPSTDTQYF. The full variable domain, with the rest looked up from reference TRBV7-2 and TRBJ2-3, is GAGVSQSPSNKVTEKGKDVELRCDPISGHTALYWYRQSLGQGLEFLIYFQGNSAPDKSGLPSDRFSAERTGGSVSTLTIQRTQQEDSAVYLCASNTLGSPSTDTQYFGPGTRLTVL.